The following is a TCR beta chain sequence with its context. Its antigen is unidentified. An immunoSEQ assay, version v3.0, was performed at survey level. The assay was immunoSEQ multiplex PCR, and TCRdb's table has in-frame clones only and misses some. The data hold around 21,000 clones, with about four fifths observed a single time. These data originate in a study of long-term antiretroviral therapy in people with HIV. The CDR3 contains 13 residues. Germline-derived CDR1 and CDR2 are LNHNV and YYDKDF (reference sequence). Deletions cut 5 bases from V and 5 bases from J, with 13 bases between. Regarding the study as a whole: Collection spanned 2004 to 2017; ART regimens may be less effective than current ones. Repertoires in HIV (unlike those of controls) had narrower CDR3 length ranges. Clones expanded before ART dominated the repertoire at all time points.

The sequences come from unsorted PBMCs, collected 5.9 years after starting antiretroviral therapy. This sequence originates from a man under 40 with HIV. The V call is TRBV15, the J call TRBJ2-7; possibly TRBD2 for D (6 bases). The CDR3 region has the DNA TGTGCCACCAGCGCCACATGGGAGGACGAGCAGTACTTC. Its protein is CATSATWEDEQYF.